This T cell receptor beta chain was captured by sequencing in a study of neurological immune-mediated disorders. Overall study results and limits: The highest TCR clonal expansion occurred in HTLV-1-associated myelopathy; multiple sclerosis fell below healthy controls. Repertoires from 18 of 34 multiple sclerosis patients grouped phylogenetically into a related-CDR3 cluster, suggesting a possible signature. None of the CDR3 amino acid sequences in expanded clones turned up in more than one subject, which points to private repertoires in all groups.

With 10-nucleotide random UMIs, 5'RACE was used to make the cDNA. TCRdb independently ran MiXCR on the 5' RACE reads; one entry per CDR3 protein. The data hold around 66,000 distinct CDR3 sequences, with roughly 4.8% observed a single time. V gave up 0 bases and J gave up 3 bases, with 7 bases separating them. This CDR3 contains 14 residues. Per germline, CDR1 SGHRS and CDR2 YFSETQ. This clonotype was picked up many times. The antigen is undetermined. Sequencing was done on a sample of PBMCs. The TCR sequence derives from a woman in her seventies with multiple sclerosis. The V gene is TRBV5-1, the J gene TRBJ2-1; D gene unclear. CDR3 region: CASSLGQGYNEQFF. DNA of the CDR3: TGCGCCAGCAGCTTGGGCCAAGGCTACAATGAGCAGTTCTTC.